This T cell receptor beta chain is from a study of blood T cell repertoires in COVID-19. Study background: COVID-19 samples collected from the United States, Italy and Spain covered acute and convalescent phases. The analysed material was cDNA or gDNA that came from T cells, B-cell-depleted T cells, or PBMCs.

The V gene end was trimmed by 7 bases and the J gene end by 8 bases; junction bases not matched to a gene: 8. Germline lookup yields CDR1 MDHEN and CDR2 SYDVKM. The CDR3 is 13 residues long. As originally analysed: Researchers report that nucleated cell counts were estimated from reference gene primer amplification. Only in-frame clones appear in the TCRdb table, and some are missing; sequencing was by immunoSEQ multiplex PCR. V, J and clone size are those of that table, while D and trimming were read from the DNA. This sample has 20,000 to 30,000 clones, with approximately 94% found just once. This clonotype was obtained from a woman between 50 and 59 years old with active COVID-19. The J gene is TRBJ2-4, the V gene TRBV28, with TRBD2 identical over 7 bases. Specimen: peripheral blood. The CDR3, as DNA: TGTGCCAGCACCTTGGGCCGGGAGGACATTCAGTACTTC. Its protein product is CASTLGREDIQYF.